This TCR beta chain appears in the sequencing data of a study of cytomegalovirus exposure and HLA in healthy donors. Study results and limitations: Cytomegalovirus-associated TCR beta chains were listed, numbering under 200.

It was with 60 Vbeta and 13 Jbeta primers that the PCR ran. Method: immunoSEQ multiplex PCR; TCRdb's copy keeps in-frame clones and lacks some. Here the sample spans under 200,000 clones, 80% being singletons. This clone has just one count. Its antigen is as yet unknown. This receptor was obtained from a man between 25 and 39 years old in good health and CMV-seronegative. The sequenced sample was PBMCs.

CDR3 sequence: CASSSDRGRGYNEQFF. The CDR3 DNA sequence: TGCGCCAGCAGCTCGGACAGGGGAAGGGGCTACAATGAGCAGTTCTTC. This chain connects TRBV5-1 to TRBJ2-1; TRBD1 aligns across 9 bases. With V trimmed by 3 bases and J by 3 bases, 7 bases remained unmatched. The CDR3 has 16 residues. Per the germline V gene, CDR1 is SGHRS and CDR2 is YFSETQ.